These 4 T cell receptor beta chains came from one sample sequenced in a study of human T cells and chemical hapten exposure. MiXCR, run by TCRdb on the RACE reads, gives a single entry per CDR3 protein. Here the sample spans roughly 260,000 distinct CDR3 sequences, about 8.6% being singletons. Specified time point: pre-sensitization, week 0. Treatment noted: therapeutic diphenylcyclopropenone sensitization with weekly scalp DPC. The sample in question was whole blood, obtained in connection with sensitization to the hapten diphenylcyclopropenone (DPC). The receptors were gathered from a woman in her forties with alopecia areata. Some clones in this sample may be carry-over from other donors' samples.

The V call is TRBV4-3, the J call TRBJ1-1, with D unclear. CDR1 and CDR2 from the germline V gene are LGHNA and YSLEER. The CDR3 loop spans 15 amino acids. V lost 4 bases and J 0 bases, leaving 12 bases between the germline ends. The CDR3 reads CASSPVAGVNTEAFF. Here the CDR3 DNA reads TGCGCCAGCAGCCCCGTGGCCGGGGTGAACACTGAAGCTTTCTTT.

The chain couples TRBV6-6 to TRBJ2-3, with TRBD1 as a possible D gene (5 bases). Deletions cut 6 bases from V and 6 bases from J, with 10 bases between. Germline values: CDR1 MNHNY, CDR2 SVGAGI (reference sequence). The CDR3 extends over 12 amino acids. CDR3 residues: CASRVPGDTQYF. The DNA for the CDR3 is TGTGCCAGCAGAGTCCCAGGGGATACGCAGTATTTT.

The rearrangement joins TRBV7-3 to TRBJ2-3; 9 bases map to TRBD2. The CDR3 consists of 16 residues. Unmatched junction bases numbered 11, after V lost 5 bases and J lost 5 bases. CDR1 is SGHTA, CDR2 FQGTGA, per germline. The CDR3 nucleotides read TGTGCCAGCAGCCCGTCGCGCGGGAGGGCTAAAGATACGCAGTATTTT. It is translated as CASSPSRGRAKDTQYF.

This clonotype was seen repeatedly, ten times or more. This rearrangement joins TRBV27 to TRBJ1-5; the match to TRBD1 covers 7 bases. V lost 1 base and J lost 1; bases outside the gene matches: 1. The germline CDR1 and CDR2 sequences are MNHEY and SMNVEV (reference sequence). The CDR3 is 15 residues long. The CDR3 nucleotides are TGTGCCAGCAGTTTATTAGGGGGCAGCAATCAGCCCCAGCATTTT. It translates to CASSLLGGSNQPQHF.